This T cell receptor (beta chain) is drawn from a study of blood T cell repertoires in COVID-19. Study background: COVID-19 samples collected from the United States, Italy and Spain covered acute and convalescent phases. Sources were T cells, B-cell-depleted T cells, or PBMCs; the material itself was cDNA or gDNA.

In germline, CDR1 is SGHTA, CDR2 FQGNSA. The CDR3 is made up of 14 amino acids. Deletions cut 5 bases from V and 2 bases from J, with 10 bases between. The repertoire was sequenced with immunoSEQ multiplex PCR; TCRdb's copy has only in-frame clones and lacks some. The sample carries 200,000 to 300,000 clones, just over 85% recorded once. The sequencing input was PBMCs or T cells enriched from blood (not recorded which). The sequence derives from a middle-aged man who had recovered from COVID-19. The rearrangement uses TRBV7-2 and TRBJ1-3; maybe TRBD1 (5 bases). The CDR3 loop reads CASSASGAGNTIYF. The CDR3 DNA reads as TGTGCCAGCAGCGCCTCGGGGGCTGGAAACACCATATATTTT.